There are a few counts of the clone carrying this T cell receptor beta chain. Sample-barcoded 5' priming and a J-beta primer mix drove a second PCR of about 6 to 12 cycles. TCRdb passed the 5' RACE reads through MiXCR, listing each CDR3 protein once. The data show roughly 550,000 distinct CDR3 sequences, about 24% seen once. CDR3 size: 15 residues. The V gene lost 8 bases and the J gene lost 8 bases, with 22 bases spanning the gap. Looked up from germline, CDR1 is MNHEY and CDR2 is SVGEGT. These data belong to a study of blood T cells in healthy people across ages. The same data also contributed to another study, on T cells of mothers and their children.

Material: blood. This TCR came from a boy younger than 18 in good health. This chain joins TRBV6-2 or TRBV6-3 and TRBJ2-1, with D possibly called TRBD1 or TRBD2 (5 bases each). CDR3 bases: TGTGCCAGCCTAAAGGCCGGGACCCACGTCTATGAGCAGTTCTTC. Encoded protein: CASLKAGTHVYEQFF.